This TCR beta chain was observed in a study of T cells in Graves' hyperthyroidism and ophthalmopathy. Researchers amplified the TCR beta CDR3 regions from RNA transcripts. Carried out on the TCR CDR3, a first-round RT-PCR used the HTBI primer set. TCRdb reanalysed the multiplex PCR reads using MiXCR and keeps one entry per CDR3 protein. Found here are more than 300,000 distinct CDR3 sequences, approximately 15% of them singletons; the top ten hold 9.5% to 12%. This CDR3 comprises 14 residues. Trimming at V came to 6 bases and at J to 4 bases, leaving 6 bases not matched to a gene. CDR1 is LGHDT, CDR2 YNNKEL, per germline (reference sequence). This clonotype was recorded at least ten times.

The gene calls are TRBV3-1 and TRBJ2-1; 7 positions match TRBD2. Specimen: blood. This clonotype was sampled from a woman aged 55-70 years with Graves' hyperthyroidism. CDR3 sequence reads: CASSLREGYNEQFF. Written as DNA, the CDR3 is TGTGCCAGCAGTCTGAGGGAGGGTTACAATGAGCAGTTCTTC.